A selection of T cell receptor beta chains follows, all from one sample in a study of CD8 T cells in Susac syndrome. MiXCR was run by TCRdb on the immunoSEQ multiplex PCR reads, yielding one entry per CDR3 protein. The data hold about 150,000 distinct CDR3 sequences, with approximately 95% observed a single time. The sample comprised CD4+ T cells from PBMCs. These receptors were taken from a human donor with Susac syndrome. Each CDR3 is given with its conserved first and last residue. D genes are given only for firm matches. Size values are once, few and many counts, or a class for expanded clones, and some rows have none.

V gene	D gene	clone size	J gene	CDR3 protein	CDR3 DNA
TRBV5-4	-	-	TRBJ2-3	CASSLGGFDTQYF	TGTGCCAGCAGCTTGGGAGGGTTTGATACGCAGTATTTT
TRBV9	-	-	TRBJ2-1	CASTIGGAGLDEQFF	TGTGCCAGCACTATTGGGGGGGCTGGCTTAGATGAGCAGTTCTTC
TRBV29-1	TRBD1	-	TRBJ1-2	CSYRQGEEITF	TGCAGCTACCGACAGGGAGAGGAAATCACCTTC
TRBV29-1	TRBD1	-	TRBJ2-7	CSVDSGTGPYEQYF	TGCAGCGTCGACTCCGGGACAGGACCCTACGAGCAGTACTTC
TRBV11-2	-	-	TRBJ2-5	CASSPRFGSGETQYF	TGTGCCAGCAGCCCCCGATTCGGGTCTGGCGAGACCCAGTACTTC
TRBV5-4	-	-	TRBJ2-5	CASSRRDRQETQYF	TGTGCCAGCAGCCGGCGGGACAGACAAGAGACCCAGTACTTC
TRBV25-1	TRBD2	-	TRBJ2-3	CASRTSGDHTQYF	TGTGCCAGCAGGACTAGCGGGGATCATACGCAGTATTTT
TRBV11-2	-	-	TRBJ2-6	CASSFVGAGANVLTF	TGTGCCAGCAGCTTTGTGGGGGCTGGGGCCAACGTCCTGACTTTC
TRBV24-1	-	-	TRBJ2-2	CATSDFGTGELFF	TGTGCCACCAGTGATTTTGGGACCGGGGAGCTGTTTTTT
TRBV4-2	TRBD2	-	TRBJ2-1	CASSLSGGASEQFF	TGTGCCAGCAGCCTTAGCGGGGGGGCCTCTGAGCAGTTCTTC
TRBV7-2	TRBD1	-	TRBJ2-2	CATARQGHTGELFF	TGTGCCACCGCGCGACAGGGTCACACCGGGGAGCTGTTTTTT
TRBV12-3/TRBV12-4	TRBD1	-	TRBJ2-3	CASSRTGRTDTQYF	TGTGCCAGCAGTCGGACAGGCCGCACAGATACGCAGTATTTT
TRBV4-1	-	-	TRBJ2-1	CASSQEGRQGGNEQFF	TGCGCCAGCAGCCAAGAAGGGCGACAGGGAGGCAATGAGCAGTTCTTC
TRBV7-2	-	-	TRBJ1-5	CASSPSGQPQHF	TGTGCCAGCAGCCCTTCAGGCCAGCCCCAGCATTTT
TRBV29-1	-	once	TRBJ2-1	CSVDADRLGHEQFF	TGCAGCGTCGATGCTGACAGACTTGGACATGAGCAGTTCTTC
TRBV10-3	-	once	TRBJ2-2	CAITGGPSNTGELFF	TGTGCCATCACCGGGGGGCCGTCGAACACCGGGGAGCTGTTTTTT
TRBV20-1	-	-	TRBJ1-2	CSAILPTSYYGYTF	TGCAGTGCTATTCTCCCGACATCGTACTATGGCTACACCTTC
TRBV6-1	TRBD1	-	TRBJ2-7	CASRGLQGAYEQYF	TGTGCCAGCAGAGGACTCCAGGGGGCTTACGAGCAGTACTTC
TRBV20-1	-	-	TRBJ2-1	CSARDKDTEQFF	TGCAGTGCTAGAGATAAGGATACTGAGCAGTTCTTC
TRBV20-1	TRBD1	-	TRBJ2-1	CSAREGQGEFF	TGCAGTGCTAGGGAGGGACAGGGAGAGTTCTTC
TRBV7-2	TRBD1	-	TRBJ2-6	CASSRGQATGANVLTF	TGTGCCAGCAGCCGGGGACAGGCGACTGGGGCCAACGTCCTGACTTTC
TRBV7-3	TRBD2	-	TRBJ2-2	CASTDSSGLTGELFF	TGTGCCAGCACCGATTCTAGCGGTCTCACCGGGGAGCTGTTTTTT
TRBV24-1	-	-	TRBJ2-1	CATSDLTEGFGQFF	TGTGCCACCAGTGATTTAACTGAGGGATTTGGGCAGTTCTTC
TRBV5-1	-	-	TRBJ2-3	CASSLDLSTDTQYF	TGCGCCAGCAGCTTGGATTTAAGCACAGATACGCAGTATTTT
TRBV9	-	-	TRBJ2-7	CASSPKWVGYEQYF	TGTGCCAGCAGTCCTAAATGGGTGGGTTACGAGCAGTACTTC
TRBV3-1	TRBD2	-	TRBJ2-5	CASSQGWTSQTQETQYF	TGTGCCAGCAGCCAAGGGTGGACTAGCCAAACACAAGAGACCCAGTACTTC
TRBV9	-	-	TRBJ1-2	CASSVGDSATYGYTF	TGTGCCAGCAGCGTAGGCGACAGTGCTACGTATGGCTACACCTTC
TRBV20-1	TRBD1	-	TRBJ2-1	CSATRGQGAYNEQFF	TGCAGTGCTACCAGGGGGCAGGGGGCCTACAATGAGCAGTTCTTC
TRBV21-1	-	-	TRBJ2-7	CASSKEDRCSYEQYF	TGTGCCAGCAGCAAAGAGGACAGATGCTCCTACGAGCAGTACTTC
TRBV5-1	-	-	TRBJ2-3	CASSPLGQGPLAEDTQYF	TGCGCCAGCAGCCCACTCGGACAAGGCCCCCTCGCGGAGGATACGCAGTATTTT
TRBV5-6	-	-	TRBJ2-1	CASSLETGLPYNEQFF	TGTGCCAGCAGCTTGGAGACGGGACTTCCTTACAATGAGCAGTTCTTC
TRBV18	-	-	TRBJ2-5	CASSPLAETQYF	TGTGCCAGCTCACCCCTAGCGGAGACCCAGTACTTC
TRBV29-1	-	-	TRBJ2-7	CSVVGTGEQYF	TGCAGCGTCGTTGGGACTGGCGAGCAGTACTTC
TRBV27	TRBD1	-	TRBJ1-2	CASSLSGQGGGYTF	TGTGCCAGCAGTTTATCGGGACAGGGAGGTGGCTACACCTTC
TRBV3-1	-	-	TRBJ2-1	CASSQVRRYQFF	TGTGCCAGCAGCCAAGTTCGGAGGTACCAGTTCTTC
TRBV20-1	-	-	TRBJ1-2	CSARWDGNYGYTF	TGCAGTGCTCGATGGGACGGGAACTATGGCTACACCTTC
TRBV29-1	-	-	TRBJ2-2	CSVEGPTGELFF	TGCAGCGTTGAAGGACCGACCGGGGAGCTGTTTTTT
TRBV20-1	-	-	TRBJ1-1	CSARAGRNTEAFF	TGCAGTGCTAGAGCGGGCCGGAACACTGAAGCTTTCTTT
TRBV4-3	-	-	TRBJ1-6	CASSQDNGSPLHF	TGCGCCAGCAGCCAAGATAACGGGTCACCCCTCCACTTT
TRBV15	-	-	TRBJ1-2	CATSRDSAGVNYGYTF	TGTGCCACCAGCAGAGATAGCGCAGGGGTAAACTATGGCTACACCTTC
TRBV20-1	TRBD2	-	TRBJ2-2	CSARVAGGSSGELFF	TGCAGTGCTAGAGTAGCGGGGGGGTCCTCCGGGGAGCTGTTTTTT
TRBV20-1	-	-	TRBJ2-3	CSARDSGRGDTQYF	TGCAGTGCTAGGGATAGCGGCCGGGGTGATACGCAGTATTTT
TRBV5-1	-	-	TRBJ2-1	CASSLGLPDNEQFF	TGCGCCAGCAGCTTGGGCCTTCCGGATAATGAGCAGTTCTTC
TRBV4-3	-	-	TRBJ2-6	CASSQDWRRTASSGANVLTF	TGCGCCAGCAGCCAAGATTGGCGGAGGACAGCAAGCTCTGGGGCCAACGTCCTGACTTTC
TRBV7-9	-	-	TRBJ1-4	CASSFQQTPGEKLFF	TGTGCCAGCAGCTTTCAACAAACGCCGGGGGAAAAACTGTTTTTT
TRBV9	-	once	TRBJ2-2	CASSPGGRGYTGELFF	TGTGCCAGCAGCCCAGGTGGCAGGGGATACACCGGGGAGCTGTTTTTT
TRBV23-1	-	-	TRBJ1-5	CASREYTTRDNQPQHF	TGCGCCAGCAGGGAATACACTACAAGGGATAATCAGCCCCAGCATTTT
TRBV20-1	TRBD1	-	TRBJ1-1	CSRDRALIGAFF	TGCAGCCGAGACAGGGCCCTAATAGGAGCTTTCTTT
TRBV7-9	-	-	TRBJ2-7	CASSEVDEQYF	TGTGCCAGCAGCGAAGTCGACGAGCAGTACTTC
TRBV29-1	-	-	TRBJ1-2	CSVTRDANYGYTF	TGCAGCGTTACCCGGGACGCTAACTATGGCTACACCTTC
TRBV5-4	TRBD2	-	TRBJ2-2	CASSLDASGGTGELFF	TGTGCCAGCAGCTTGGACGCTAGCGGGGGGACCGGGGAGCTGTTTTTT
TRBV9	-	once	TRBJ1-3	CASSVGQGNTIYF	TGTGCCAGCAGCGTAGGGCAGGGAAACACCATATATTTT
TRBV2	-	-	TRBJ2-5	CASKGQETQYF	TGTGCCAGCAAGGGGCAAGAGACCCAGTACTTC
TRBV5-1	TRBD1	-	TRBJ2-2	CASSSATGTGAGTGELFF	TGCGCCAGCAGCAGCGCGACCGGGACAGGGGCTGGCACCGGGGAGCTGTTTTTT
TRBV18	-	few	TRBJ2-2	CASSTSGGNTGELFF	TGTGCCAGCTCAACTTCCGGGGGGAACACCGGGGAGCTGTTTTTT